This TCR beta chain emerged from a study of T cell responses to AZD1222 COVID-19 vaccine. Study-wide background: Pooled together were second doses at about 4 or about 12 weeks.

Study results and caveats: No repertoire was sampled before or during the peak T cell response, only after it. Among the donors, most were white British and more were female, and clonal diversity was possibly underestimated.

The CDR3 runs 14 residues. V was cut by 0 bases and J by 3 bases, with 9 bases left in between. Per the germline V gene, CDR1 is SGDLS and CDR2 is YYNGEE. A note on this clone: Its matching antigen is unknown.

Sequencing used immunoSEQ multiplex PCR; TCRdb keeps in-frame clones, though not all of them. The sample shows approximately 160,000 clones, around nine tenths of them seen only once. Here the sequenced sample was peripheral blood, taken on day 0 of AZD1222 vaccination. The chain recombines TRBV9 with TRBJ1-1; D is unclear. This receptor was obtained from an adult in good health. DNA for the CDR3: TGTGCCAGCAGCGTAGCTGGGGAATACACTGAAGCTTTCTTT. Its protein is CASSVAGEYTEAFF.